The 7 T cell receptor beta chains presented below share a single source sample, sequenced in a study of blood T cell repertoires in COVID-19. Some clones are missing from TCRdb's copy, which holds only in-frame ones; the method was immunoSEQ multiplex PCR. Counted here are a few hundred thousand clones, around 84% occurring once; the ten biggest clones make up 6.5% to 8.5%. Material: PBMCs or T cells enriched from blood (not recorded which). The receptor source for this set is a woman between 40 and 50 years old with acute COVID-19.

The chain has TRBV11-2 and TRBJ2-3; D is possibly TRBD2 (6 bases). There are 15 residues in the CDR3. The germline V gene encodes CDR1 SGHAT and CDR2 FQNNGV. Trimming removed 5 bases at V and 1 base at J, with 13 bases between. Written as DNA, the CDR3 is TGTGCCAGCAGCATTCGGGGCGGGGGCACAGATACGCAGTATTTT. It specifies CASSIRGGGTDTQYF.

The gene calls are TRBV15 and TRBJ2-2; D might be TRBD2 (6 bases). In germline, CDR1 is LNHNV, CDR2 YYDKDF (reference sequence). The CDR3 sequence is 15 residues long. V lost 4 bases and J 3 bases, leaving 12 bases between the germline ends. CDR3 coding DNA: TGTGCCACCAGCATTAACGGGGGAGACACCGGGGAGCTGTTTTTT. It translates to CATSINGGDTGELFF. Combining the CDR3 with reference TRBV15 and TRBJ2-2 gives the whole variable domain DAMVIQNPRYQVTQFGKPVTLSCSQTLNHNVMYWYQQKSSQAPKLLFHYYDKDFNNEADTPDNFQSRRPNTSFCFLDIRSPGLGDTAMYLCATSINGGDTGELFFGEGSRLTVL.

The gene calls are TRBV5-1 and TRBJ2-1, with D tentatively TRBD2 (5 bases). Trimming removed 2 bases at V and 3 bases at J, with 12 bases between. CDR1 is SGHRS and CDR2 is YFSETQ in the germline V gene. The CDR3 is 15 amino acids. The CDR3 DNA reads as TGCGCCAGCAGCTTAGAGACTAAAGGCTACAATGAGCAGTTCTTC. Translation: CASSLETKGYNEQFF.

CDR3 nucleotide sequence: TGCGCCAGCAGCTTTGGGGCGTCGGTGGAAAAACTGTTTTTT. Protein: CASSFGASVEKLFF. This chain links TRBV5-1 with TRBJ1-4, with a possible D match to TRBD1 (5 bases). The CDR3 spans 14 residues. Trimming took 2 bases from V and 8 from J, leaving 13 bases between them. CDR1 and CDR2 from the germline V gene are SGHRS and YFSETQ. Supplemented by reference TRBV5-1 and TRBJ1-4, the full variable domain reads KAGVTQTPRYLIKTRGQQVTLSCSPISGHRSVSWYQQTPGQGLQFLFEYFSETQRNKGNFPGRFSGRQFSNSRSEMNVSTLELGDSALYLCASSFGASVEKLFFGSGTQLSVL.

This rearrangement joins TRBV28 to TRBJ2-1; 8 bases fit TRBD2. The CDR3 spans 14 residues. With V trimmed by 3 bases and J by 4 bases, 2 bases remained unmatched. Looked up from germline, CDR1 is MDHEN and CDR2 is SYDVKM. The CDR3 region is CASSFTGGYNEQFF. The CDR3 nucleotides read TGTGCCAGCAGTTTTACGGGGGGGTACAATGAGCAGTTCTTC.

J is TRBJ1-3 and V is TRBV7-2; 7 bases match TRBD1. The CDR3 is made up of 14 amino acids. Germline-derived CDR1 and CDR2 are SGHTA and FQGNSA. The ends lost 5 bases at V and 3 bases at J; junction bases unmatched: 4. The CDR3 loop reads CASSIGTVGNTIYF. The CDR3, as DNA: TGTGCCAGCAGCATCGGGACAGTTGGAAACACCATATATTTT.

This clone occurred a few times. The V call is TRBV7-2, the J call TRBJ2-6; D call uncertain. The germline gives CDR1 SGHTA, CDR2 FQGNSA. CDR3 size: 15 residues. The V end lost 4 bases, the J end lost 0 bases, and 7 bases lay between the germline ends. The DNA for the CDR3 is TGTGCCAGCAGCTCGGGTCACTCTGGGGCCAACGTCCTGACTTTC. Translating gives CASSSGHSGANVLTF.